This T cell receptor beta chain was documented in a study of T cell repertoires in cytomegalovirus infection. Study as a whole: Selected CMV epitopes included recently identified HLA-C-restricted ones as well as well-studied HLA-B-restricted ones. Evidence of both CMV infection and a matching HLA type came from public TCR beta signatures.

MiXCR, applied by TCRdb to the reads, yields one record per CDR3 protein. This sample yields more than 250,000 distinct CDR3 sequences, of which roughly 25% are seen a single time; more than 10% belongs to the top ten. This clonotype was seen a few times. What it binds is not known. Study-wide findings and caveats: Dominating the ex vivo response were TCR beta clonotypes that were CMV-specific and HLA-C-restricted. Using cumulative public TCR beta family frequency, the authors identified those who carried CMV together with the relevant HLA.

V gave up 1 base and J gave up 0 bases; unmatched junction bases: 6. Germline-derived CDR1 and CDR2 are LGHDT and YNNKEL (reference sequence). The CDR3 covers 18 residues. The rearrangement uses TRBV3-1 and TRBJ1-6; TRBD1 matches 7 bases. The material was cultured PBMCs, obtained from culture after CMV antigen stimulation. The TCR was taken from a human donor in good health (CMV status not recorded). Some clones in this sample may be carry-over from other donors' samples. The CDR3 DNA is TGTGCCAGCAGCCAAGTAGGACAGGTCGGCTCCTATAATTCACCCCTCCACTTT. Protein: CASSQVGQVGSYNSPLHF.